Each of the 21 T cell receptor beta chains below was sequenced from the same sample in a study of CD8 T cells in ankylosing spondylitis. TCRdb reanalysed the 5' RACE reads using MiXCR and keeps one entry per CDR3 protein. The sample contains 150,000 to 200,000 distinct CDR3 sequences, about an eighth of which appear only once. Material: blood, either unsorted or a sorted T cell fraction (not recorded which). The receptors shown here come from a female donor with ankylosing spondylitis or in good health (not recorded which).

This clonotype was counted ten times or more. For the CDR3, the DNA is TGCGCCAGCAGCTTGCGTGGGACAGTCACAGATACGCAGTATTTT. This encodes CASSLRGTVTDTQYF. The chain recombines TRBV5-1 with TRBJ2-3; 7 bases are a match to TRBD1. Germline-derived CDR1 and CDR2 are SGHRS and YFSETQ. Unmatched junction bases numbered 4, after V lost 1 base and J lost 2 bases. There are 15 residues in the CDR3.

Of note for this clonotype: This may be a read error, as it is one base from a much larger clone. CDR3 coding DNA: TGTGCCAGTAGTATAACTTCGGGGTGGTCTGAAGCTTTCTTT. This sequence encodes CASSITSGWSEAFF. The rearrangement links TRBV19 to TRBJ1-1; no clear D gene. CDR1 and CDR2 (germline): LNHDA, SQIVND (reference sequence). The CDR3 has 14 residues. Trimming took 2 bases from V and 6 from J, leaving 13 bases between them.

Many counts were recorded for this clonotype. The chain has TRBV2 and TRBJ2-1; weak D call: TRBD1 (5 bases). The CDR3 is 13 amino acids. Germline CDR1 is SNHLY and CDR2 is FYNNEI. With 2 bases removed from V and 7 bases from J, the gap between germline ends came to 9 bases. The DNA for the CDR3 is TGTGCCAGCAGTGAACGACAGAGAAATGAGCAGTTCTTC. This sequence encodes CASSERQRNEQFF.

The chain recombines TRBV5-1 with TRBJ2-2, with D possibly matching TRBD2 (7 bases). V shed 0 bases and J shed 4 bases, with 13 bases lying between them. The germline gives CDR1 SGHRS, CDR2 YFSETQ. The CDR3 loop spans 16 amino acids. The CDR3 DNA sequence: TGCGCCAGCAGCTTGGATGGGGGGGGCGTCACCGGGGAGCTGTTTTTT. This codes for CASSLDGGGVTGELFF. Looking up the rest from reference TRBV5-1 and TRBJ2-2 gives the full variable domain: KAGVTQTPRYLIKTRGQQVTLSCSPISGHRSVSWYQQTPGQGLQFLFEYFSETQRNKGNFPGRFSGRQFSNSRSEMNVSTLELGDSALYLCASSLDGGGVTGELFFGEGSRLTVL.

In this sample, this clonotype turned up many times. The chain is built from TRBV28 and TRBJ1-1, with 7 bases lining up with TRBD1. V dropped 7 bases and J dropped 1; count of bases not matched to a gene: 9. In germline, CDR1 is MDHEN, CDR2 SYDVKM. This CDR3 is built from 15 residues. The CDR3 loop reads CASTLRGQANTEAFF. The CDR3, as DNA: TGTGCCAGCACTCTTAGAGGACAGGCGAACACTGAAGCTTTCTTT.

Ten or more counts support this clonotype. The CDR3 reads CASSDRAGVHPDTQYF. CDR3 nucleotide sequence: TGTGCCAGCAGTGACCGGGCGGGAGTTCATCCAGATACGCAGTATTTT. V is TRBV6-4 and J is TRBJ2-3, with 7 bases that match TRBD2. The trim removed 2 bases at V and 4 bases at J, leaving 9 bases unmatched. Germline CDR1 MRHNA, CDR2 SNTAGT. This CDR3 region has 16 residues.

In DNA form, the CDR3 reads TGCGCCAGCAGCTTGGCGGCGGGAGCCGGGGAGCTGTTTTTT. Protein sequence: CASSLAAGAGELFF. The V call is TRBV5-1, the J call TRBJ2-2; 7 bases agree with TRBD2. Germline CDR1 is SGHRS and CDR2 is YFSETQ. The CDR3 consists of 14 residues. J gave up 6 bases and V 0 bases, and 2 bases lay outside the gene matches.

The chain links TRBV7-2 to TRBJ2-7; maybe TRBD2 (5 bases). Germline CDR1 is SGHTA and CDR2 is FQGNSA. This CDR3 is 14 amino acids long. Between the trimmed V and J ends, which lost 4 bases and 6 bases, there was a span of 16 bases. The CDR3 nucleotides read TGTGCCAGCAGCTCCGGCGGGCCCCCTCTCGAGCAGTACTTC. Protein sequence: CASSSGGPPLEQYF.

This clonotype was observed at least ten times. The CDR3 reads CASRLKASEQYF. CDR3 nucleotide sequence: TGTGCCAGCAGGCTCAAGGCGAGCGAGCAGTACTTC. The V and J genes are TRBV12-3 or TRBV12-4 and TRBJ2-7; D ambiguous. V gave up 6 bases and J gave up 6 bases, with 12 bases separating them. This CDR3 has 12 residues.

This clonotype has at least ten counts. This chain connects TRBV7-2 to TRBJ2-2; 8 positions agree with TRBD2. CDR1 is SGHTA and CDR2 is FQGNSA in the germline V gene. The CDR3 runs to 15 residues. V gave up 5 bases and J gave up 4 bases; unmatched junction bases: 6. DNA of the CDR3: TGTGCCAGCAGCCCCGGGACTAGAGGCACCGGGGAGCTGTTTTTT. Translating gives CASSPGTRGTGELFF.

This clonotype was seen ten or more times. The chain has TRBV2 and TRBJ2-2, with D perhaps TRBD2 (5 bases). V lost 5 bases, J lost 7 bases, and 14 bases lay in between. CDR3 length: 14 residues. Germline CDR1 reads SNHLY; CDR2 reads FYNNEI. The CDR3, as DNA: TGTGCCAGCAGTCCTGCGGCTAGCAGCGGGGAGCTGTTTTTT. The encoded protein is CASSPAASSGELFF.

This clonotype has a count of ten or more. CDR3 DNA: TGCAGTGCAACAGGGGACCTGAACACTGAAGCTTTCTTT. Residues: CSATGDLNTEAFF. The chain couples TRBV20-1 to TRBJ1-1; 7 positions agree with TRBD1. V lost 6 bases to trimming and J lost 0 bases; unmatched junction nucleotides: 4. Germline V CDR1 and CDR2: DFQATT, SNEGSKA (reference sequence). The CDR3 is 13 residues long.

This clonotype occurred a few times. The gene calls are TRBV27 and TRBJ2-1; D is possibly TRBD2 (6 bases). This CDR3 spans 16 amino acids. Germline V gene data show CDR1 as MNHEY and CDR2 as SMNVEV (reference sequence). Trimming removed 0 bases at V and 2 bases at J, with 11 bases between. CDR3 residues: CASSLSGTGAYNEQFF. CDR3 in DNA: TGTGCCAGCAGTTTATCCGGGACTGGCGCCTACAATGAGCAGTTCTTC.

The sample holds many counts of this clonotype. The chain carries TRBV12-3 or TRBV12-4 and TRBJ2-2; 8 bases agree with TRBD1. The CDR3 totals 15 residues. V shed 7 bases, J shed 1 base, and the junction held 5 bases outside the gene matches. The CDR3 loop is CASKFGTGNTGELFF. The CDR3 nucleotides are TGTGCCAGCAAATTTGGGACAGGGAACACCGGGGAGCTGTTTTTT.

Only a few counts were recorded for this clonotype. The chain has TRBV4-3 and TRBJ2-2; the D gene is possibly TRBD2 (6 bases). V lost 1 base to trimming and J lost 5 bases, with 11 bases between them. Per the germline V gene, CDR1 is LGHNA and CDR2 is YSLEER. The CDR3 covers 15 residues. The CDR3 DNA sequence: TGCGCCAGCAGCCAAGTCGGGAGCGGGACCGGGGAGCTGTTTTTT. It encodes CASSQVGSGTGELFF.

The chain uses TRBV7-8 and TRBJ2-2; D is unresolved. This CDR3 spans 15 amino acids. V lost 1 base and J 6 bases, leaving 12 bases between the germline ends. From germline, CDR1 is SGHVS and CDR2 FQNEAQ. CDR3 loop: CASSLGLGTPGELFF. CDR3 DNA: TGTGCCAGCAGCTTAGGTCTGGGTACCCCCGGGGAGCTGTTTTTT.

This clonotype occurred many times. The rearrangement links TRBV29-1 to TRBJ2-3; D gene unclear. V was trimmed by 7 bases and J by 3 bases, leaving 5 bases between them. The CDR3 is made up of 10 amino acids. From germline, CDR1 is SQVTM and CDR2 ANQGSEA. The CDR3 bases are TGCAGCGGATATACAGATACGCAGTATTTT. It translates to CSGYTDTQYF.

V usage is TRBV20-1 and J usage is TRBJ2-1, with D tentatively TRBD1 or TRBD2 (5 bases each). Trimming took 0 bases from V and 10 from J, leaving 16 bases between them. The germline gives CDR1 DFQATT, CDR2 SNEGSKA (reference sequence). This CDR3 comprises 14 residues. CDR3 protein: CSARDGRGWGEQFF. CDR3 in DNA: TGCAGTGCTAGAGATGGACGGGGATGGGGGGAGCAGTTCTTC.

In this sample, this clonotype turned up many times. V usage is TRBV24-1 and J usage is TRBJ1-5; D not certain. The V end lost 4 bases, the J end lost 3 bases, and 12 bases lay between the germline ends. The CDR3 totals 15 residues. Germline V lookup: CDR1 KGHDR, CDR2 SFDVKD. The CDR3 loop is CATSETGRDNQPQHF. In nucleotides, the CDR3 is TGTGCCACCAGTGAAACCGGGAGGGACAATCAGCCCCAGCATTTT.

The chain couples TRBV10-3 to TRBJ2-7, with 10 bases lining up with TRBD1. V was clipped by 6 bases and J by 6 bases; unmatched bases: 8. Germline V lookup: CDR1 ENHRY, CDR2 SYGVKD. The CDR3 length is 14 residues. The chain's CDR3 is CAIRFRDRGTEQYF. Here the CDR3 DNA reads TGTGCCATCAGGTTCCGGGACAGGGGCACCGAGCAGTACTTC.

The V and J genes are TRBV7-2 and TRBJ2-7, with D possibly being TRBD1 or TRBD2 (5 bases each). The length of the CDR3 is 14 residues. The germline CDR1 and CDR2 sequences are SGHTA and FQGNSA. Trimming removed 5 bases from V and 1 base from J, with 12 bases in between. Written as DNA, the CDR3 is TGTGCCAGCAGCGCGCGGTGGGGGTCCTACGAGCAGTACTTC. It encodes CASSARWGSYEQYF.